This T cell receptor beta chain emerged from a study of blood T cell repertoires in COVID-19. How the authors handled the data: Researchers report that nucleated cell counts were estimated from reference gene primer amplification. Clones were read by immunoSEQ multiplex PCR, and TCRdb kept only the in-frame ones, dropping some. The V and J calls and the clone size are those of that table, but D and trimming were determined from the DNA. This sample yields tens of thousands of clones, of which roughly 80% are seen a single time; roughly 15% belongs to the top ten. The sequenced material came from peripheral blood. The sequence came from a human donor with acute or convalescent COVID-19. The donor label of this sample is uncertain.

CDR3: CASSEGTVGWYSNQPQHF. CDR3 sequence (DNA): TGTGCCAGCAGTGAAGGGACAGTCGGATGGTATAGCAATCAGCCCCAGCATTTT. J is TRBJ1-5 and V is TRBV2; maybe TRBD1 (6 bases). The CDR3 runs to 18 residues. Between the trimmed V and J ends, which lost 1 base and 0 bases, there was a span of 16 bases. Per the germline V gene, CDR1 is SNHLY and CDR2 is FYNNEI.